The 25 T cell receptor beta chains presented below share a single source sample, sequenced in a study of T cell responses to AZD1222 COVID-19 vaccine. Clones were read by immunoSEQ multiplex PCR, and TCRdb kept only the in-frame ones, dropping some. This table has some 150,000 clones, around 86% appearing once. This specimen consisted of peripheral blood, obtained on day 0 of MenACWY control vaccination. All receptors derive from an adult in good health.

The J gene is TRBJ2-1, the V gene TRBV29-1; D gene uncertain. Germline V gives CDR1 SQVTM, CDR2 ANQGSEA. The CDR3 contains 15 residues. The V gene lost 7 bases and the J gene lost 0 bases, with 16 bases spanning the gap. Written as DNA, the CDR3 is TGCAGCGCCCAAGTCTGGCAGTCCTCCTACAATGAGCAGTTCTTC. This translates into CSAQVWQSSYNEQFF.

The chain has TRBV6-5 and TRBJ1-3; D is uncertain. Germline loops: CDR1 MNHEY, CDR2 SVGAGI. The CDR3 extends over 13 amino acids. V was shortened by 5 bases and J by 0 bases, with 5 bases between the two germline ends. For the CDR3, the DNA is TGTGCCAGCAGTCGGAGCTCTGGAAACACCATATATTTT. It encodes CASSRSSGNTIYF.

The chain couples TRBV27 to TRBJ1-1, with 7 nucleotides matching TRBD1. The junction had 7 bases not matched to a gene; V was cut back by 7 bases and J by 2 bases. This CDR3 spans 14 amino acids. Germline V CDR1 and CDR2: MNHEY, SMNVEV (reference sequence). CDR3 residues: CASMPRQGNTEAFF. The CDR3 DNA reads TGTGCCAGCATGCCTAGACAGGGAAACACTGAAGCTTTCTTT.

This sequence joins TRBV10-1 and TRBJ1-6; the D gene is possibly TRBD1 (5 bases). Germline CDR1 is WNHNN and CDR2 is SYGVQD (reference sequence). The CDR3 contains 14 residues. Trimming removed 0 bases at V and 7 bases at J, with 7 bases between. The CDR3 spells CASSESGDNSPLHF. The DNA for the CDR3 is TGCGCCAGCAGTGAGTCAGGGGACAATTCACCCCTCCACTTT.

This clone was detected a few times. This chain uses TRBV3-1 (or the pseudogene TRBV3-2) with TRBJ2-7; TRBD1 matches at 7 bases. V was pared by 3 bases and J by 6 bases, with 5 bases of the junction left unmatched. CDR3 length equals 13 residues. Germline V lookup: CDR1 LGHDT, CDR2 YNNKEL (reference sequence). The CDR3 sequence is CASSQDRLLEQYF. The CDR3 DNA reads TGTGCCAGCAGCCAGGACAGGCTCCTCGAGCAGTACTTC.

This clone was seen a handful of times. The V and J genes are TRBV5-5 and TRBJ2-5; 12 nucleotides align to TRBD2. J was trimmed by 5 bases and V by 1 base; bases with no gene match: 12. The germline gives CDR1 SGHKS, CDR2 YYEKEE (reference sequence). The CDR3 has 18 residues. The CDR3 here is CASSLILAGGPEAETQYF. The CDR3, as DNA: TGTGCCAGCAGCTTGATCCTAGCGGGGGGGCCCGAGGCGGAGACCCAGTACTTC.

The table lists this clone with a few counts. The genes are TRBV3-1 (or the pseudogene TRBV3-2) and TRBJ2-5, with TRBD2 identical over 13 bases. CDR1 and CDR2 from the germline V gene are LGHDT and YNNKEL (reference sequence). This CDR3 has 16 residues. Trimming cost V 4 bases and J 5 bases; bases outside gene matches: 7. The CDR3: CASSPGTSGVSETQYF. CDR3 coding DNA: TGTGCCAGCAGCCCAGGGACTAGCGGGGTCTCGGAGACCCAGTACTTC.

The chain carries TRBV3-1 (or the pseudogene TRBV3-2) and TRBJ2-7, with D possibly matching TRBD1 (6 bases). The V and J ends lost 1 base and 6 bases respectively, with 13 bases between them. CDR1 LGHDT and CDR2 YNNKEL come from the germline V gene (reference sequence). The CDR3 has 14 amino acids. The chain's CDR3 is CASSQVNRAGEQYF. Here the CDR3 DNA reads TGTGCCAGCAGCCAAGTTAACAGGGCGGGCGAGCAGTACTTC.

This clone appeared once. V usage is TRBV7-8 and J usage is TRBJ2-7; D unresolved. Trimming removed 5 bases at V and 1 base at J, with 9 bases between. Germline CDR1 reads SGHVS; CDR2 reads FQNEAQ. This CDR3 spans 13 amino acids. Written as DNA, the CDR3 is TGTGCCAGCAGCCCCGGGCCATCCTACGAGCAGTACTTC. This translates into CASSPGPSYEQYF.

The J gene is TRBJ1-1, the V gene TRBV6-1; D remains ambiguous. Trimming pared 5 bases from V and 2 bases from J, leaving 6 bases between. CDR3 size: 12 residues. The germline CDR1 and CDR2 sequences are MNHNS and SASEGT. The CDR3: CASSFINTEAFF. In nucleotides, the CDR3 is TGTGCCAGCAGTTTCATTAACACTGAAGCTTTCTTT.

The V gene is TRBV4-1, the J gene TRBJ2-3; unclear D gene. The CDR3 sequence is 14 residues long. Trimming removed 1 base at V and 4 bases at J, with 9 bases between. Germline V gene sequence: CDR1 MGHRA, CDR2 YSYEKL. The CDR3 coding sequence is TGCGCCAGCAGCCAAGTAGGCCCCCCAGATACGCAGTATTTT. Its translation: CASSQVGPPDTQYF.

The chain carries TRBV6-4 and TRBJ2-5, with 8 bases that match TRBD2. The CDR3 extends over 14 amino acids. After removal of 0 bases from V and 3 bases from J, the junction contained 0 bases not matched to a gene. Germline V gene sequence: CDR1 MRHNA, CDR2 SNTAGT. The CDR3 here is CASSDSRGEETQYF. The CDR3 DNA is TGTGCCAGCAGTGACTCGCGGGGGGAAGAGACCCAGTACTTC.

The CDR3 DNA sequence: TGTGCCAGCTGCCCGGGGGGCAATCAGCCCCAGCATTTT. It translates to CASCPGGNQPQHF. The chain employs TRBV12-3 or TRBV12-4 and TRBJ1-5, with D perhaps matching TRBD1 (5 bases). With 8 bases removed from V and 2 bases from J, the gap between germline ends came to 10 bases. CDR3 size: 13 residues.

V usage is TRBV7-2 and J usage is TRBJ2-1, with 14 bases that match TRBD2. V trimming: 5 bases; J trimming: 6 bases; junction bases outside the gene matches: 12. The germline gives CDR1 SGHTA, CDR2 FQGNSA. CDR3 size: 18 residues. CDR3 bases: TGTGCCAGCAGCCCGAGGGCTCTGACTAGCGGGGGGGCCAATGAGCAGTTCTTC. Protein: CASSPRALTSGGANEQFF.

The V call is TRBV18, the J call TRBJ1-6; the D is unclear. V was shortened by 5 bases and J by 0 bases, with 8 bases between the two germline ends. Germline CDR1 KGHSH, CDR2 LQKENI. This CDR3 has 15 amino acids. The CDR3, as DNA: TGTGCCAGCTCAGGAGGAAGCTCCTATAATTCACCCCTCCACTTT. It specifies CASSGGSSYNSPLHF.

This chain connects TRBV4-2 to TRBJ2-1; 12 positions agree with TRBD2. V was pared by 1 base and J by 2 bases, with 9 bases of the junction left unmatched. CDR1 and CDR2 (germline): LGHNA, YNFKEQ. The CDR3 is 19 residues long. The CDR3 region is CASSQGPSGGARAYNEQFF. The CDR3 region has the DNA TGTGCCAGCAGCCAAGGTCCTAGCGGGGGGGCCCGCGCCTACAATGAGCAGTTCTTC.

This clone was detected a few times. The chain combines TRBV15 with TRBJ2-4; D unclear. Per germline, CDR1 LNHNV and CDR2 YYDKDF (reference sequence). V was pared by 3 bases and J by 1 base, with 16 bases between. The CDR3 runs 17 residues. CDR3 DNA: TGTGCCACCAGCAGGTCCCCGACCAGTAGGGCCAAAAACATTCAGTACTTC. Protein product: CATSRSPTSRAKNIQYF.

This rearrangement joins TRBV5-4 to TRBJ2-2; the D gene is possibly TRBD1 (5 bases). With 2 bases removed from V and 4 bases from J, the gap between germline ends came to 15 bases. CDR1 is SGHNT and CDR2 is YYREEE in the germline V gene (reference sequence). The CDR3 is 16 amino acids. The CDR3 nucleotides are TGTGCCAGCAGCTTTTCCAGGGATATGCTCACCGGGGAGCTGTTTTTT. Residues: CASSFSRDMLTGELFF. Using reference TRBV5-4 and TRBJ2-2 for the parts outside the CDR3, the full variable domain is ETGVTQSPTHLIKTRGQQVTLRCSSQSGHNTVSWYQQALGQGPQFIFQYYREEENGRGNFPPRFSGLQFPNYSSELNVNALELDDSALYLCASSFSRDMLTGELFFGEGSRLTVL.

The rearrangement links TRBV6-5 to TRBJ1-2; 10 nucleotides match TRBD1. CDR1 MNHEY and CDR2 SVGAGI come from the germline V gene. The trim removed 0 bases at V and 10 bases at J, leaving 8 bases unmatched. This CDR3 has 15 residues. This chain's CDR3 is CASSYSGTGEFAYTF. DNA for the CDR3: TGTGCCAGCAGTTACTCCGGGACAGGGGAGTTTGCCTACACCTTC.

The V gene is TRBV3-1 (or the pseudogene TRBV3-2), the J gene TRBJ1-5; TRBD1 is a possible D gene (5 bases). Germline V gives CDR1 LGHDT, CDR2 YNNKEL (reference sequence). V gave up 1 base and J gave up 11 bases, with 12 bases separating them. The CDR3 contains 13 residues. The CDR3 DNA follows: TGTGCCAGCAGCCAAGTTCAAGGGGCCTCCCAGCATTTT. Encoded protein: CASSQVQGASQHF.

Notes on this clone: The junction departs from germline at one end; a sequencing error may be responsible. The rearrangement uses TRBV11-2 and TRBJ2-5; D call uncertain. Germline loops: CDR1 SGHAT, CDR2 FQNNGV. The CDR3 contains 14 residues. The CDR3 loop reads CASCFVGGWKAQYF. CDR3 coding DNA: TGTGCCAGCTGCTTTGTGGGTGGGTGGAAGGCCCAGTACTTC.

In this sample, this clone turned up a few times. The chain joins TRBV4-1 to TRBJ1-5, with TRBD1 matching 7 bases. The V segment lost 5 bases and the J segment 3 bases; nucleotides outside the gene matches: 7. Germline loops: CDR1 MGHRA, CDR2 YSYEKL. The CDR3 runs to 15 residues. The CDR3 here is CASSITGANNQPQHF. Here the CDR3 DNA reads TGCGCCAGCAGCATAACAGGGGCCAACAATCAGCCCCAGCATTTT.

J is TRBJ1-5 and V is TRBV6-5, with TRBD1 identical over 11 bases. CDR1 and CDR2 from the germline V gene are MNHEY and SVGAGI. With 6 bases clipped from V and 6 bases from J, the junction kept 1 base outside the gene matches. The CDR3 runs to 13 residues. The DNA for the CDR3 is TGTGCCAGCAGGGGACAGGGGGGTCAGCCCCAGCATTTT. This translates into CASRGQGGQPQHF.

The V and J genes are TRBV12-5 and TRBJ2-1, with 16 positions matching TRBD2. After removal of 5 bases from V and 0 bases from J, the junction contained 13 bases not matched to a gene. The CDR3 sequence is 21 residues long. Germline values: CDR1 LGHNT, CDR2 FRNRAP. CDR3 region: CASGKRAGTSGGASSYNEQFF. The CDR3 DNA reads TGTGCTAGTGGTAAGCGGGCCGGGACTAGCGGGGGGGCTAGCTCCTACAATGAGCAGTTCTTC.

Details on this clone: Additional DNA sequences in this sample encode the identical CDR3. The chain is built from TRBV2 and TRBJ2-7; weak D call: TRBD1 (5 bases). Trimming shortened V by 2 bases and J by 4 bases, and 6 bases separated the two germline ends. The CDR3 is made up of 12 amino acids. The germline gives CDR1 SNHLY, CDR2 FYNNEI. CDR3 sequence reads: CASSEKGYEQYV. The CDR3 region has the DNA TGTGCCAGCAGTGAAAAGGGGTACGAGCAGTACGTC.